The T cell receptor (beta chain) under discussion was sequenced for a study of Graves' ophthalmopathy and Graves' hyperthyroidism (dated by TCRdb to 2016 to 2019). Study-level background: Peripheral blood was collected at initial diagnosis, before any treatment. The 100 or so discovery patients were randomly split 7:3 into training and test sets. In total, around 140 blood samples were TCR-sequenced: approximately 42 ophthalmopathy, some 80 hyperthyroidism and about 17 hyperthyroidism-to-ophthalmopathy patients. To explore V-J signatures that separate ophthalmopathy from hyperthyroidism, a discovery set of approximately 100 patients was enrolled, consisting of about 45 with ophthalmopathy and some 56 with stable hyperthyroidism. For independent validation, a separate cohort was made up of fewer than 20 hyperthyroidism patients plus 17 patients who later progressed from hyperthyroidism to ophthalmopathy. TCR beta repertoire signatures were used to distinguish Graves' ophthalmopathy from Graves' hyperthyroidism and to predict progression to ophthalmopathy. After sampling, hyperthyroidism patients received methimazole starting at 30 mg daily, and ophthalmopathy patients received high-dose intravenous methylprednisolone. In roughly six hyperthyroidism patients, T-cell repertoires of thyroid tissue and blood were compared.

This clonotype has a count of ten or more. The target of this receptor is not known. Per-base qualities were not stored, and no clone one base away is much larger. For repertoire sequencing, the TCR beta CDR3 regions were amplified from RNA transcripts. A first-round RT-PCR used HTBI primers with the Qiagen OneStep RT-PCR kit, followed by a second-round multiplex PCR, size selection and purification. The libraries underwent paired-end sequencing with 100 bp reads on an Illumina HiSeq2000. Regarding the original processing steps: SOAPnuke was used to process the reads, throwing out any read that had adapters, had uncalled bases, had a mean Phred below 15, or lacked an exact constant-primer or identifier match. COPE v1.2.5 was used to merge high-quality paired reads. Each unique nucleotide sequence was treated as a clonotype, and MiTCR v1.1 was used to align the clonotypes to the IMGT TRB V, D and J references. Analysis was restricted to V-J combinations with a frequency above 0.0001, which covered about 99% of repertoires. For each V-J combination, a TCR clonal expansion and chaos score was defined as the ratio of F50 clonal expansion to chaos observed in the TCRdist matrix. Welch's t-statistics and random forest were used to reduce the features to some 13 V-J combinations, which were then used as input to a naive Bayes classifier. The similarity between thyroid and blood repertoires was quantified using the Morisita-Horn index. In TCRdb, the public reads were trimmed at Q25 with fastp and aligned with MiXCR, with productive beta chains retained. Each CDR3 protein gets just one entry, which takes the most common genes and DNA from the rows behind it. The V and J calls here are based on TCRdb, not the publication. This sample is represented by a few hundred thousand distinct CDR3 sequences; about 17% of them were singletons. Approximately 1.4% of the sample goes to the ten largest clones.

The paper as a whole reports these results and caveats: Among expanded thyroid clonotypes with frequency above 0.001, most also showed up in blood, which suggests that blood repertoires may reflect the thyroid immune response. Sample size was not statistically predetermined, and group allocation was not concealed from the investigators. The 13-signature model separated ophthalmopathy from stable hyperthyroidism with 85% to 90% sensitivity and around 84% specificity in cross-validation, and 80%/75% in the test set. In validation, the model predicted ophthalmopathy progression with over 60% sensitivity and 72.22% specificity; about a dozen predicted patients were CT-confirmed with GO in a median of around 6 months.

Trimming accounts for 2 bases at V and 7 bases at J, while the number of junction bases matched to no gene is 11. Per the germline V gene (reference sequence), SEHNR is the CDR1 and FQNEAQ is the CDR2. Its CDR3 holds 15 amino acids, cysteine through phenylalanine. CDR3 DNA only is kept here, 45 bases in frame from base 1. Ophthalmopathy patients had moderately to severely active disease, Clinical Activity Score of at least 3, NOSPECS grade of at least 4, and disease duration under 3 months. Patients with other autoimmune diseases, uncontrolled infections, pregnancy or lactation were excluded from the study. Diagnosis relied on clinical symptoms, serum thyroxine, TRAb, thyroid ultrasound and orbital computed tomography. Using Ficoll-Paque density gradient centrifugation, PBMCs were isolated from 10 ml of fresh peripheral blood. Total RNA was extracted with Trizol reagent and quality-checked on an Agilent 2100 Bioanalyzer.

The chain employs TRBV7-9 and TRBJ2-7; 7 junctional bases match TRBD2. The origin of this receptor is a woman between 18 and 29 years old with Graves' ophthalmopathy. Donor details come from another sample of the same person, matched by shared clones. Sequences were obtained from peripheral blood. The CDR3 protein is CASSLIGRATGEQYF. The nucleotide sequence reads as follows: TGTGCCAGCAGCTTAATAGGGAGGGCCACGGGGGAGCAGTACTTC.